A selection of T cell receptor beta chains follows, all from one sample in a study of breast tumors, draining lymph nodes, adjacent tissues. TCRdb reanalysed the multiplex PCR reads using MiXCR and keeps one entry per CDR3 protein. The sample records fewer than 250,000 distinct CDR3 sequences, about a third being singletons. The sequenced sample was axillary lymph node tissue. These receptors were taken from a female donor with breast cancer. Some clones in this sample may be carry-over from other donors' samples. The CDR3 runs from the conserved cysteine through the conserved F or W. Fields, in order: J gene, D gene, clone size, CDR3 length, V gene, CDR3 DNA, CDR3 protein. A D gene is named only where the DNA matches it firmly. Only part of the rows carry a size: once, few, many, or a class if the clone is expanded.

J gene: TRBJ2-2; D gene: TRBD2; clone size: few; CDR3 length: 16; V gene: TRBV3-1; CDR3 DNA: TGTGCCAGCAGCCACCTAGCGGGAGGGCCCACCGGGGAGCTGTTTTTT; CDR3 protein: CASSHLAGGPTGELFF
J gene: TRBJ2-7; D gene: TRBD2; clone size: many; CDR3 length: 14; V gene: TRBV18; CDR3 DNA: TGTGCCAGCTCACCCCAGGGCGGGAGAGGCGAGCAGTACTTC; CDR3 protein: CASSPQGGRGEQYF
J gene: TRBJ2-7; D gene: TRBD1; clone size: many; CDR3 length: 14; V gene: TRBV5-1; CDR3 DNA: TGCGCCAGCAACGCAGACAGGGGGGTGGGCGAGCAGTACTTC; CDR3 protein: CASNADRGVGEQYF
J gene: TRBJ1-5; D gene: TRBD1; clone size: few; CDR3 length: 14; V gene: TRBV6-2/TRBV6-3; CDR3 DNA: TGTGCCAGCAGGGGACAGGGAGGAGTACGGCCCCAGCATTTT; CDR3 protein: CASRGQGGVRPQHF
J gene: TRBJ1-1; D gene: TRBD1; clone size: .; CDR3 length: 12; V gene: TRBV19; CDR3 DNA: TGTGCCAGTAGTACCAGACAGGGGAGAGCTTTCTTT; CDR3 protein: CASSTRQGRAFF
J gene: TRBJ1-1; D gene: .; clone size: few; CDR3 length: 15; V gene: TRBV5-4; CDR3 DNA: TGTGCCAGCAGCCAAACATTGACCGGTGTGTCGGAAGCTTTCTTT; CDR3 protein: CASSQTLTGVSEAFF
J gene: TRBJ1-4; D gene: .; clone size: .; CDR3 length: 19; V gene: TRBV27; CDR3 DNA: .; CDR3 protein: CARVLGKLLRAVLREKLFF
J gene: TRBJ2-1; D gene: .; clone size: many; CDR3 length: 21; V gene: TRBV20-1; CDR3 DNA: TGCAGTGCTAGAGCCCCCGGGCGGACTACCGGTCCTGCCAGCTCCTACAATGAGCAGTTCTTC; CDR3 protein: CSARAPGRTTGPASSYNEQFF
J gene: TRBJ1-4; D gene: .; clone size: .; CDR3 length: 13; V gene: TRBV18; CDR3 DNA: TGTGCCAGCTCACCGGTAAGGGAAGAAAAACTGTTTTTT; CDR3 protein: CASSPVREEKLFF
J gene: TRBJ2-7; D gene: .; clone size: many; CDR3 length: 12; V gene: TRBV7-9; CDR3 DNA: TGTGCCAGCAGCTTGGCCGACGACGAGCAGTACTTC; CDR3 protein: CASSLADDEQYF
J gene: TRBJ1-4; D gene: .; clone size: many; CDR3 length: 17; V gene: TRBV20-1; CDR3 DNA: TGCAGTGCTAGAGATTCCAAGATCCTTGCAACTAATGAAAAACTGTTTTTT; CDR3 protein: CSARDSKILATNEKLFF
J gene: TRBJ2-3; D gene: TRBD2; clone size: .; CDR3 length: 16; V gene: TRBV18; CDR3 DNA: TGTGCCAGCTCACCCCTAGGGGCGGGAGCCGGAGATACGCAGTATTTT; CDR3 protein: CASSPLGAGAGDTQYF
J gene: TRBJ2-1; D gene: TRBD2; clone size: few; CDR3 length: 15; V gene: TRBV28; CDR3 DNA: TGTGCCAGCAGCCTAGCGGGAGGGCTGGGAAATGAGCAGTTCTTC; CDR3 protein: CASSLAGGLGNEQFF
J gene: TRBJ1-4; D gene: .; clone size: many; CDR3 length: 14; V gene: TRBV10-2; CDR3 DNA: TGCGCCAGCAGCGCGGGGCGGAGGGGTGAAAAACTGTTTTTT; CDR3 protein: CASSAGRRGEKLFF
J gene: TRBJ2-1; D gene: .; clone size: many; CDR3 length: 13; V gene: TRBV7-3; CDR3 DNA: TGTGCCAGCAGCCTCCCGAGCCACAATGAGCAGTTCTTC; CDR3 protein: CASSLPSHNEQFF
J gene: TRBJ2-1; D gene: TRBD2; clone size: many; CDR3 length: 15; V gene: TRBV20-1; CDR3 DNA: TGCAGTGCCCGGGTGGTGCTTCTAGCGGACAATGAGCAGTTCTTC; CDR3 protein: CSARVVLLADNEQFF
J gene: TRBJ1-5; D gene: .; clone size: many; CDR3 length: 14; V gene: TRBV5-6; CDR3 DNA: TGTGCCAGCAGCTGGGGACGGAGCAATCAGCCCCAGCATTTT; CDR3 protein: CASSWGRSNQPQHF
J gene: TRBJ1-5; D gene: .; clone size: many; CDR3 length: 15; V gene: TRBV20-1; CDR3 DNA: TGCAGTGCTAGAGCCTTGAGTTATAGCAATCAGCCCCAGCATTTT; CDR3 protein: CSARALSYSNQPQHF
J gene: TRBJ1-4; D gene: TRBD1; clone size: many; CDR3 length: 15; V gene: TRBV5-5; CDR3 DNA: TGTGCCAGCGGGAGGGGGCCTAGCGTTAATGAAAAACTGTTTTTT; CDR3 protein: CASGRGPSVNEKLFF
J gene: TRBJ2-6; D gene: .; clone size: once; CDR3 length: 12; V gene: TRBV2; CDR3 DNA: TGTGCCGAGAAAACTGGGGCCAACGTCCTGACTTTC; CDR3 protein: CAEKTGANVLTF
J gene: TRBJ1-3; D gene: .; clone size: many; CDR3 length: 16; V gene: TRBV20-1; CDR3 DNA: TGCAGTGCTAGAGAGACGGGCAGGGTGTCTGGAAACACCATATATTTT; CDR3 protein: CSARETGRVSGNTIYF
J gene: TRBJ2-3; D gene: .; clone size: .; CDR3 length: 12; V gene: TRBV14; CDR3 DNA: TGTGCCCCCGGGGGCCGCACAGATACGCAGTATTTT; CDR3 protein: CAPGGRTDTQYF
J gene: TRBJ2-5; D gene: .; clone size: .; CDR3 length: 13; V gene: TRBV20-1; CDR3 DNA: TGCAGTGCGGAATCGGGAGCGGAAGAGACCCAGTACTTC; CDR3 protein: CSAESGAEETQYF
J gene: TRBJ2-3; D gene: .; clone size: many; CDR3 length: 14; V gene: TRBV4-1; CDR3 DNA: TGCGCCAGCAGCCAAGATCACAGGGCAGATACGCAGTATTTT; CDR3 protein: CASSQDHRADTQYF
J gene: TRBJ2-4; D gene: TRBD2; clone size: .; CDR3 length: 22; V gene: TRBV20-1; CDR3 DNA: TGCAGTGCTAGAGATCCCTCGTCGTCGGCGACTAGCGGGCCTCTAGCCAAAAACATTCAGTACTTC; CDR3 protein: CSARDPSSSATSGPLAKNIQYF
J gene: TRBJ2-3; D gene: TRBD2; clone size: many; CDR3 length: 15; V gene: TRBV4-3; CDR3 DNA: TGCGCCAGCAGCCTAAATAGCGGGACCACAGATACGCAGTATTTT; CDR3 protein: CASSLNSGTTDTQYF
J gene: TRBJ2-3; D gene: TRBD2; clone size: many; CDR3 length: 17; V gene: TRBV7-2; CDR3 DNA: TGTGCCAGCAGCCCGGGATCGAGCGGGAGGAGGGCAGATACGCAGTATTTT; CDR3 protein: CASSPGSSGRRADTQYF
J gene: TRBJ2-3; D gene: TRBD2; clone size: .; CDR3 length: 13; V gene: TRBV29-1; CDR3 DNA: TGCAGCTTCGCGGGAGGGACCACAGATACGCAGTATTTT; CDR3 protein: CSFAGGTTDTQYF
J gene: TRBJ2-1; D gene: .; clone size: many; CDR3 length: 14; V gene: TRBV5-5; CDR3 DNA: TGTGCCAGCAGTAAGATGGCTAGCAACAATGAGCAGTTCTTC; CDR3 protein: CASSKMASNNEQFF
J gene: TRBJ1-1; D gene: TRBD1; clone size: many; CDR3 length: 14; V gene: TRBV29-1; CDR3 DNA: TGCAGCGCCCTAAGAGGCGGGACAGGGACTGAAGCTTTCTTT; CDR3 protein: CSALRGGTGTEAFF
J gene: TRBJ2-7; D gene: .; clone size: few; CDR3 length: 13; V gene: TRBV11-1; CDR3 DNA: TGTGCCAGCAGCTTAAAGGTCAGCTCCGAGCAGTACTTC; CDR3 protein: CASSLKVSSEQYF
J gene: TRBJ2-3; D gene: TRBD2; clone size: .; CDR3 length: 17; V gene: TRBV25-1; CDR3 DNA: TGTGCCAGCAGTGCTAGACGGGCGGGAGGGCCCCCAGATACGCAGTATTTT; CDR3 protein: CASSARRAGGPPDTQYF
J gene: TRBJ2-1; D gene: .; clone size: .; CDR3 length: 16; V gene: TRBV10-1; CDR3 DNA: TGCGCCAGCAGTGAGGGGGCAGCAGGTGGATACAATGAGCAGTTCTTC; CDR3 protein: CASSEGAAGGYNEQFF
J gene: TRBJ2-2; D gene: .; clone size: many; CDR3 length: 14; V gene: TRBV3-2; CDR3 DNA: TGTGCCAGCAGCCAAGATAATAGCACCGGGGAGCTGTTTTTT; CDR3 protein: CASSQDNSTGELFF
J gene: TRBJ1-1; D gene: TRBD1; clone size: many; CDR3 length: 14; V gene: TRBV7-3; CDR3 DNA: TGTGCCAGCAGGTTACCGGGACAGTTCACTGAAGCTTTCTTT; CDR3 protein: CASRLPGQFTEAFF
J gene: TRBJ2-1; D gene: .; clone size: many; CDR3 length: 14; V gene: TRBV30; CDR3 DNA: TGTGCCTGGAGTTGGGGAGGAACCTACAATGAGCAGTTCTTC; CDR3 protein: CAWSWGGTYNEQFF
J gene: TRBJ2-5; D gene: TRBD1; clone size: many; CDR3 length: 15; V gene: TRBV29-1; CDR3 DNA: TGCAGCGTTGAGGGCATGGACAGGGTTCAAGAGACCCAGTACTTC; CDR3 protein: CSVEGMDRVQETQYF
J gene: TRBJ1-6; D gene: TRBD1; clone size: .; CDR3 length: 15; V gene: TRBV6-7; CDR3 DNA: TGTGCCAGCAGGGGACAGGGGGCGAGTAATTCACCCCTCCACTTT; CDR3 protein: CASRGQGASNSPLHF
J gene: TRBJ2-2; D gene: .; clone size: .; CDR3 length: 15; V gene: TRBV25-1; CDR3 DNA: TGTGCCAGCAGTGAGGCTCGGCCTAACACCGGGGAGCTGTTTTTT; CDR3 protein: CASSEARPNTGELFF
J gene: TRBJ2-2; D gene: TRBD2; clone size: .; CDR3 length: 18; V gene: TRBV7-2; CDR3 DNA: TGTGCCAGCAGCTTAGGAGGACTAGCGGGAGGCGGAACCGGGGAGCTGTTTTTT; CDR3 protein: CASSLGGLAGGGTGELFF
J gene: TRBJ2-7; D gene: .; clone size: many; CDR3 length: 15; V gene: TRBV7-9; CDR3 DNA: TGTGCCAGCAGCTCCTCGCGGGATTGGTGGGACGAGCAGTACTTC; CDR3 protein: CASSSSRDWWDEQYF
J gene: TRBJ2-1; D gene: TRBD1; clone size: many; CDR3 length: 15; V gene: TRBV7-9; CDR3 DNA: TGTGCCAGCAGCCCGAGAGGGGACAGGGGAGGTGAGCAGTTCTTC; CDR3 protein: CASSPRGDRGGEQFF
J gene: TRBJ1-2; D gene: TRBD1; clone size: many; CDR3 length: 14; V gene: TRBV20-1; CDR3 DNA: TGCAGTGCTACCCCCCCGGACAGGGCCTATGGCTACACCTTC; CDR3 protein: CSATPPDRAYGYTF
J gene: TRBJ1-5; D gene: TRBD1; clone size: many; CDR3 length: 14; V gene: TRBV20-1; CDR3 DNA: TGCAGTGCTAGACAGGGGGTTAGAGATCAGCCCCAGCATTTT; CDR3 protein: CSARQGVRDQPQHF
J gene: TRBJ1-6; D gene: .; clone size: .; CDR3 length: 14; V gene: TRBV6-5; CDR3 DNA: TGTGCCAGCAGCCTCACTAGCGGGGGTTCACCCCTCCACTTT; CDR3 protein: CASSLTSGGSPLHF
J gene: TRBJ2-1; D gene: TRBD2; clone size: many; CDR3 length: 17; V gene: TRBV2; CDR3 DNA: TGTGCCAGCATTTGGGCTAGCGGGAGGGGGGGCGACAATGAGCAGTTCTTC; CDR3 protein: CASIWASGRGGDNEQFF
J gene: TRBJ2-3; D gene: TRBD2; clone size: .; CDR3 length: 19; V gene: TRBV15; CDR3 DNA: TGTGCCACCAGCAGAGATACCCTAGCGGGAGATCTGAGCACAGATACGCAGTATTTT; CDR3 protein: CATSRDTLAGDLSTDTQYF
J gene: TRBJ2-1; D gene: TRBD1; clone size: many; CDR3 length: 14; V gene: TRBV6-5; CDR3 DNA: TGTGCCAGCAGCTCCGGGACAGGGAAGCATGAGCAGTTCTTC; CDR3 protein: CASSSGTGKHEQFF
J gene: TRBJ2-1; D gene: TRBD1; clone size: .; CDR3 length: 18; V gene: TRBV6-1; CDR3 DNA: TGTGCCAGCAGTACCGCAAAAAAGGACAGGGGGCGAGGGAATGAGCAGTTCTTC; CDR3 protein: CASSTAKKDRGRGNEQFF
J gene: TRBJ2-5; D gene: TRBD2; clone size: .; CDR3 length: 15; V gene: TRBV20-1; CDR3 DNA: TGCAGTGCTGTCGGGACTAGCGGGAGGGACGAGACCCAGTACTTC; CDR3 protein: CSAVGTSGRDETQYF
J gene: TRBJ1-6; D gene: .; clone size: once; CDR3 length: 21; V gene: TRBV7-2; CDR3 DNA: .; CDR3 protein: CASSFYICSVGQSSYNSPLHF
J gene: TRBJ2-5; D gene: TRBD2; clone size: once; CDR3 length: 19; V gene: TRBV11-3; CDR3 DNA: TGTGCCAGCAGCTTATGGGGAGGGACTAGCGGGACGGAGGGGGAGACCCAGTACTTC; CDR3 protein: CASSLWGGTSGTEGETQYF
J gene: TRBJ2-5; D gene: TRBD2; clone size: many; CDR3 length: 14; V gene: TRBV7-2; CDR3 DNA: TGTGCCAGCAGCTTACCAGCGGGAGTTGAGACCCAGTACTTC; CDR3 protein: CASSLPAGVETQYF
J gene: TRBJ2-3; D gene: TRBD2; clone size: few; CDR3 length: 15; V gene: TRBV30; CDR3 DNA: TGTGCCTGGAGTGTCCCTAGCGGGAGTGCAGATACGCAGTATTTT; CDR3 protein: CAWSVPSGSADTQYF